This T cell receptor (beta chain) was obtained from a study of T cells expressing NK-cell markers. Study-level information: Sorted CD3+CD56-NKG2C+, CD3+CD56+NKG2C- and CD3+CD56+NKG2C+ T cells were the source of the TCR beta repertoires. Overall study findings and caveats: These same clonotypes (in several donors) also led the CD3+CD56-NKG2C+ fraction. In roughly 6 donors, dominant CD3+CD56+NKG2C+ clones formed 1.0-7.0% of CD8+ cells.

As for this clonotype: What it binds is not known.

This CDR3 region has 16 residues. The germline V gene has CDR1 LNHDA and CDR2 SQIVND (reference sequence). As the method of synthesis, 5'RACE template switching with UMIs yielded TCR beta cDNA. TCRdb reprocessed the 5' RACE reads and stores each CDR3 protein as one record, lacking DNA. In all, the sample yields 200,000 to 300,000 distinct CDR3 sequences. Sequences were obtained from blood T cells: a sorted CD56 or NKG2C T cell subset, CD4+ or CD8+ T cells, or bulk PBMC T cells (not recorded which). The TCR comes from a man aged 18 to 29 in good health. The genes are TRBV19 and TRBJ2-7; TCRdb gives TRBD2 as the D gene, but with no DNA this cannot be confirmed. CDR3 loop: CASRTAGTVSPYEQYF.